This paragraph covers one T cell receptor beta chain sequence. V was clipped by 3 bases and J by 5 bases; unmatched bases: 15. From germline, CDR1 is SGHRS and CDR2 YFSETQ. This CDR3 is 18 amino acids long. This specimen belongs to a study of blood T cells in healthy people across ages. Looking at the study overall: Template switching captured about one barcoded beta molecule per two T cells.

A sample-barcoded 5' primer and a J-beta primer mix were used in a second PCR of about 7 to 12 cycles. One entry per CDR3 protein, called by TCRdb with MiXCR from the 5' RACE reads. The sample shows some 1.5 million distinct CDR3 sequences, approximately 43% of them seen only once. The source is a woman younger than 35 in good health. Material for sequencing was blood. This rearrangement joins TRBV5-1 to TRBJ2-1; the match to TRBD2 covers 9 bases. CDR3 nucleotide sequence: TGCGCCAGCAGCTCGGGCCTGGGGGTTAGCGGGAGACACAATGAGCAGTTCTTC. It encodes CASSSGLGVSGRHNEQFF.